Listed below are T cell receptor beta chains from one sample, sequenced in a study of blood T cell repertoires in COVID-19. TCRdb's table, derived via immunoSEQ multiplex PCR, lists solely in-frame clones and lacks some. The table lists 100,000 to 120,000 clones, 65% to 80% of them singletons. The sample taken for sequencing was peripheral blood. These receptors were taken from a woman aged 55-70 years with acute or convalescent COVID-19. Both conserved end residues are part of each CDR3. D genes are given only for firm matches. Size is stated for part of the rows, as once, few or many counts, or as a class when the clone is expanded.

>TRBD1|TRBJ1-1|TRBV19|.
CASSGQGTEAFF
TGTGCCAGTAGTGGACAGGGCACTGAAGCTTTCTTT
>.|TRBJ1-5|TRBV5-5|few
CASSLAHSSNQPQHF
TGTGCCAGCAGCTTGGCCCACAGCTCGAATCAGCCCCAGCATTTT
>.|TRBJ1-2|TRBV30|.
CAWSALVGDGYTF
TGTGCCTGGAGTGCATTGGTGGGCGACGGCTACACCTTC
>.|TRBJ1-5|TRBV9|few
CASSASGLSSNQPQHF
TGTGCCAGCAGCGCGTCGGGACTTTCGAGCAATCAGCCCCAGCATTTT
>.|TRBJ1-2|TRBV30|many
CAWSVGLLRGVHYGYTF
TGTGCCTGGAGTGTAGGGCTCCTAAGGGGCGTACACTATGGCTACACCTTC
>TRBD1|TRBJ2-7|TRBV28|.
CASFGQGVSYEQYF
TGTGCCAGCTTTGGCCAGGGGGTCTCCTACGAGCAGTACTTC
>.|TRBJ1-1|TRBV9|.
CASSGDPLSKGGMNTEAFF
TGTGCCAGCAGCGGAGACCCCTTATCGAAGGGCGGGATGAACACTGAAGCTTTCTTT
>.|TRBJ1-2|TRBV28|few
CASSRQDSYGYTF
TGTGCCAGCAGTCGACAGGACAGCTATGGCTACACCTTC
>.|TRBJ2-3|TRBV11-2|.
CASSPGRQGTDTQYF
TGTGCCAGCAGCCCAGGGCGACAGGGCACAGATACGCAGTATTTT
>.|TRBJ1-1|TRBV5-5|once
CASSLEETRNTEAFF
TGTGCCAGCAGCTTGGAAGAAACACGCAACACTGAAGCTTTCTTT
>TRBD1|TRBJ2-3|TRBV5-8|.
CASSLGQGRVDTQYF
TGTGCCAGCAGCTTGGGACAGGGCCGGGTGGATACGCAGTATTTT
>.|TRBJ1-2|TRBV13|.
CASSLGVVYSPNYGYTF
TGTGCCAGCAGCTTAGGCGTGGTGTACTCTCCTAACTATGGCTACACCTTC
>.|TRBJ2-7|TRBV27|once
CASKSSRGIGSYEQYF
TGTGCCAGCAAGTCGTCACGGGGAATCGGGTCCTACGAGCAGTACTTC
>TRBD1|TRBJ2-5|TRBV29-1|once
CSVGAHRGQETQYF
TGCAGCGTAGGGGCTCACAGGGGGCAAGAGACCCAGTACTTC
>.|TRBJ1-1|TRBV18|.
CASFGQMNTEAFF
TGTGCCAGCTTCGGACAGATGAACACTGAAGCTTTCTTT
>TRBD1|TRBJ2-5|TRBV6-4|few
CASSRDRGLKGQETQYF
TGTGCCAGCAGCCGGGACAGGGGTCTAAAGGGGCAAGAGACCCAGTACTTC
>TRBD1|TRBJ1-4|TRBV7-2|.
CASSLHGTGTTTNEKLFF
TGTGCCAGCAGCTTACATGGGACAGGGACCACAACTAATGAAAAACTGTTTTTT
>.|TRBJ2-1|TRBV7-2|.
CASSEVEQFF
TGTGCCAGCAGCGAGGTTGAGCAGTTCTTC
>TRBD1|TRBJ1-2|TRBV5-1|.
CASSLDGTGGYGYTF
TGCGCCAGCAGCTTGGATGGGACAGGGGGCTATGGCTACACCTTC
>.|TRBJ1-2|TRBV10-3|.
CAISDNGISYYGYTF
TGTGCCATCAGTGACAACGGGATCTCATACTATGGCTACACCTTC
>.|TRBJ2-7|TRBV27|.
CASRHGITSYEQYF
TGTGCCAGCAGGCACGGGATAACCTCCTACGAGCAGTACTTC
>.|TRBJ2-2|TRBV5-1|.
CASSTGRLNTGELFF
TGCGCCAGCAGCACAGGGCGTTTGAACACCGGGGAGCTGTTTTTT
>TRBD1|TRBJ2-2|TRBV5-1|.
CASSLRQGIISGELFF
TGCGCCAGCAGCTTGAGACAGGGCATTATATCCGGGGAGCTGTTTTTT
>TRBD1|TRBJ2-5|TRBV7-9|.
CASSLPGQAETQYF
TGTGCCAGCAGCTTACCAGGACAGGCAGAGACCCAGTACTTC
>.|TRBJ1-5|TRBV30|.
CAWSGPGLNQPQHF
TGTGCCTGGAGTGGTCCGGGACTGAATCAGCCCCAGCATTTT
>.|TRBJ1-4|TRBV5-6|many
CASSNLGRGGNEKLFF
TGTGCCAGCAGCAACCTCGGGAGGGGCGGAAATGAAAAACTGTTTTTT
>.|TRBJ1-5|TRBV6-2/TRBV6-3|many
CASSSGQGNSNQPQHF
TGTGCCAGCAGTTCCGGACAAGGGAATAGCAATCAGCCCCAGCATTTT
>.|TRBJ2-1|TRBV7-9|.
CASSLVLRAGNEQFF
TGTGCCAGCAGCTTAGTCCTAAGGGCGGGCAATGAGCAGTTCTTC
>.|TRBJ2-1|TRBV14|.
CASSRQLDDNEQFF
TGTGCCAGCAGCCGCCAGCTAGACGACAATGAGCAGTTCTTC
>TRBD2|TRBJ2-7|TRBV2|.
CASRTSGTSYEQYF
TGTGCCAGCAGGACTAGCGGAACTTCCTACGAGCAGTACTTC
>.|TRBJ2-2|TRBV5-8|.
CASTQRELSNTGELFF
TGTGCCAGCACCCAACGGGAACTATCGAACACCGGGGAGCTGTTTTTT
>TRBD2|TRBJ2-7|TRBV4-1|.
CASSQGLADRAPYEQYF
TGCGCCAGCAGCCAAGGACTAGCAGACCGCGCACCCTACGAGCAGTACTTC
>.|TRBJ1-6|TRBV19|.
CASNLGTTSSPLHF
TGTGCCAGTAACCTCGGGACGACTAGTTCACCCCTCCACTTT
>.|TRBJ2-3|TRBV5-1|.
CASSEGGMNTDTQYF
TGCGCCAGCAGCGAAGGGGGTATGAACACAGATACGCAGTATTTT
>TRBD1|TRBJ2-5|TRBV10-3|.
CAINQGAQETQYF
TGTGCCATCAACCAGGGGGCGCAAGAGACCCAGTACTTC
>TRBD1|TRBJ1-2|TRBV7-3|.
CASSSPGGYGYTF
TGTGCCAGCAGCTCCCCAGGGGGCTATGGCTACACCTTC
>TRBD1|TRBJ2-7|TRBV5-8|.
CASPGQAGYEQYF
TGTGCCAGCCCGGGACAGGCGGGTTACGAGCAGTACTTC
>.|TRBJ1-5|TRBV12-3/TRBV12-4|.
CASSLPGRPQHF
TGTGCCAGCAGTCTCCCGGGTCGGCCCCAGCATTTT
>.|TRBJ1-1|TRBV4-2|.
CASSQENVGRAEAFF
TGTGCCAGCAGCCAAGAAAATGTGGGCAGAGCCGAAGCTTTCTTT
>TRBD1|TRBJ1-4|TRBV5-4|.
CASSSQTGADEKLFF
TGTGCCAGCAGCTCGCAGACAGGGGCGGATGAAAAACTGTTTTTT
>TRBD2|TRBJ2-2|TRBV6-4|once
CASTRTSGTTGELFF
TGTGCCAGCACCCGGACTAGCGGAACAACCGGGGAGCTGTTTTTT
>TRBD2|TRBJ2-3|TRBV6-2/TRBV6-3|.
CASSTPGAGGSF
TGTGCCAGCAGTACCCCGGGAGCGGGGGGTTCTTTT
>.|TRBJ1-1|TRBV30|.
CAWSGGIGSMNTEAFF
TGTGCCTGGAGTGGAGGGATCGGGTCTATGAACACTGAAGCTTTCTTT
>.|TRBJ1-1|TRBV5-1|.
CASSFGSTGTEAFF
TGCGCCAGCAGCTTTGGGTCCACGGGCACTGAAGCTTTCTTT
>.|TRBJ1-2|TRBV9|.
CASSVATSSGYGYTF
TGTGCCAGCAGCGTAGCTACAAGTTCGGGCTATGGCTACACCTTC
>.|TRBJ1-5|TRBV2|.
CASSGAPEGGQPQHF
TGTGCCAGCAGTGGGGCCCCCGAAGGTGGTCAGCCCCAGCATTTT
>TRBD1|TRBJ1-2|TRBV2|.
CASSERTGYVGYTF
TGTGCCAGCAGTGAACGGACAGGGTATGTTGGCTACACCTTC
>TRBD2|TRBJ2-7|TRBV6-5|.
CASEPGLAPYEQYF
TGTGCCAGCGAACCGGGACTAGCCCCCTACGAGCAGTACTTC
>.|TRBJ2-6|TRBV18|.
CASSPGPSMTNVLTF
TGTGCCAGCTCACCGGGCCCCTCGATGACCAACGTCCTGACTTTC
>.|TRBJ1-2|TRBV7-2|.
CASSLSTDRNYGYTF
TGTGCCAGCAGCTTATCTACAGATAGGAACTATGGCTACACCTTC
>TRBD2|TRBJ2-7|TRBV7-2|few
CASSSRSSGGYEQYF
TGTGCCAGCAGCTCCCGAAGTAGCGGGGGCTACGAGCAGTACTTC
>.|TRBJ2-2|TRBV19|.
CASSTRGKSGELFF
TGTGCCAGTAGTACAAGGGGGAAGAGCGGGGAGCTGTTTTTT
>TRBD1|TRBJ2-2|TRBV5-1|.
CASSDVPGQGSNTGELFF
TGCGCCAGCAGCGACGTACCGGGACAGGGATCGAACACCGGGGAGCTGTTTTTT
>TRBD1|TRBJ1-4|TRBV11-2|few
CASSLGADRARQKLFF
TGTGCCAGCAGCTTAGGGGCGGACAGGGCGAGACAAAAACTGTTTTTT
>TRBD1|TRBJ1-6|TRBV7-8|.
CASSGRQGLANSPLHF
TGTGCCAGCAGCGGACGACAGGGCCTTGCTAATTCACCCCTCCACTTT
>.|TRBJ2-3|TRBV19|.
CASEQGSDTQYF
TGTGCCAGTGAACAGGGTTCAGATACGCAGTATTTT
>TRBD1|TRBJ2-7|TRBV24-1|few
CATSEPGQGSEEQYF
TGTGCCACCAGTGAACCGGGACAGGGAAGTGAAGAGCAGTACTTC